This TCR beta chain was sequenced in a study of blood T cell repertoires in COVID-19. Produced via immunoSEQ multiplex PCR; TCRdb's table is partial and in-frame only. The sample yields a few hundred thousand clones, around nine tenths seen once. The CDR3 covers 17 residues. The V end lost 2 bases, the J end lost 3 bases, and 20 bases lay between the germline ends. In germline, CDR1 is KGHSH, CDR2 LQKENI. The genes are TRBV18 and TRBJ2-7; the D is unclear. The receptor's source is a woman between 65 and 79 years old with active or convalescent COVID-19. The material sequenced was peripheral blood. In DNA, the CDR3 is TGTGCCAGCTCACCAACCGCAGTCGGGTCCCTATTCTACGAGCAGTACTTC. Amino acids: CASSPTAVGSLFYEQYF.